Each of the 20 T cell receptor beta chains below was sequenced from the same sample in a study of radiation and T cells in renal cell carcinoma. Time point meaning: blood 4 weeks post-SBRT, at nephrectomy. The treatment: 15 Gy SBRT to primary tumor, nephrectomy 4 weeks later. Clones were read by immunoSEQ multiplex PCR, and TCRdb kept only the in-frame ones, dropping some. The sample has around 81,000 clones; over 80% are singletons. The sequences come from blood, collected from a patient whose treatment included radiotherapy and nephrectomy. The source of these receptors is a man aged 45-65 years with renal cell carcinoma.

The chain carries TRBV19 and TRBJ2-1, with 11 bases fitting TRBD2. After removal of 7 bases from V and 8 bases from J, the junction contained 22 bases not matched to a gene. This CDR3 is 19 amino acids long. Germline lookup yields CDR1 LNHDA and CDR2 SQIVND (reference sequence). CDR3 bases: TGTGCCAGTACAGTAATTAGCCTAGCGGGAGGAGGGCCTTTGGATGAGCAGTTCTTC. Amino acid sequence: CASTVISLAGGGPLDEQFF.

This clone occurred once. As DNA, the CDR3 is TGCAGTAAACAGGGCAGGGATGAGCAGTTCTTC. Protein: CSKQGRDEQFF. This chain links TRBV20-1 with TRBJ2-1; D perhaps matches TRBD1 (6 bases). Germline V CDR1 and CDR2: DFQATT, SNEGSKA (reference sequence). There are 11 residues in the CDR3. The V gene lost 8 bases and the J gene lost 8 bases, with 13 bases spanning the gap.

This clone was counted once. J is TRBJ2-1 and V is TRBV5-1; D may be TRBD1 (6 bases). The ends were cut back, 0 bases at V and 0 bases at J, with 10 bases in the middle. Germline CDR1 reads SGHRS; CDR2 reads YFSETQ. The CDR3 loop spans 16 amino acids. The CDR3 DNA reads TGCGCCAGCAGCTTGGCAGGGGACGGCTCCTACAATGAGCAGTTCTTC. Amino acids: CASSLAGDGSYNEQFF. Drawing the rest from reference TRBV5-1 and TRBJ2-1, the complete variable domain is KAGVTQTPRYLIKTRGQQVTLSCSPISGHRSVSWYQQTPGQGLQFLFEYFSETQRNKGNFPGRFSGRQFSNSRSEMNVSTLELGDSALYLCASSLAGDGSYNEQFFGPGTRLTVL.

The V gene is TRBV19, the J gene TRBJ2-3, with 8 bases matching TRBD1. Germline CDR1 is LNHDA and CDR2 is SQIVND (reference sequence). The CDR3 has 17 residues. J lost 1 base, V lost 3 bases, and 9 bases had no gene match. The CDR3 coding sequence is TGTGCCAGTAGTATTTATTTGATGACAGGGGGCACAGATACGCAGTATTTT. Translated: CASSIYLMTGGTDTQYF.

This sequence joins TRBV5-4 and TRBJ1-6, with 7 bases identical to TRBD1. The ends lost 4 bases at V and 9 bases at J; junction bases unmatched: 7. There are 14 residues in the CDR3. Germline CDR1 is SGHNT and CDR2 is YYREEE (reference sequence). The CDR3 reads CASSRDRAGSPLHF. CDR3 sequence (DNA): TGTGCCAGCAGCAGAGACAGGGCGGGTTCACCCCTCCACTTT.

The V call is TRBV5-4, the J call TRBJ1-6; TRBD1 is a possible D gene (6 bases). The ends were cut back, 2 bases at V and 7 bases at J, with 10 bases in the middle. The CDR3 has 14 amino acids. Germline lookup yields CDR1 SGHNT and CDR2 YYREEE (reference sequence). The CDR3 reads CASSLRTANSPLHF. DNA of the CDR3: TGTGCCAGCAGCTTAAGGACAGCCAATTCACCCCTCCACTTT.

The V and J genes are TRBV18 and TRBJ1-1; a possible D gene is TRBD1 (5 bases). The CDR3 contains 16 residues. The V gene's germline CDR1 is KGHSH and CDR2 LQKENI. V lost 3 bases and J lost 5, with 19 bases in between. This CDR3 reads CASSPIRGPQYTEAFF. The CDR3 nucleotides read TGTGCCAGCTCACCTATAAGGGGTCCCCAGTATACTGAAGCTTTCTTT.

The chain couples TRBV7-9 to TRBJ1-6; D might be TRBD1 (5 bases). V was pared by 2 bases and J by 7 bases, with 12 bases between. Per the germline V gene, CDR1 is SEHNR and CDR2 is FQNEAQ (reference sequence). This CDR3 contains 15 residues. CDR3 coding DNA: TGTGCCAGCAGCTTAAAAGGGACGGAAAATTCACCCCTCCACTTT. Amino acid sequence: CASSLKGTENSPLHF.

This chain joins TRBV10-3 and TRBJ2-2; the D gene is possibly TRBD2 (6 bases). The V gene lost 3 bases and the J gene lost 4 bases, with 15 bases spanning the gap. Germline CDR1 reads ENHRY; CDR2 reads SYGVKD. The CDR3 sequence is 16 residues long. The CDR3 DNA sequence: TGTGCCATCAGTGATCCCGCGCGGGGTGGCACCGGGGAGCTGTTTTTT. This gives the protein CAISDPARGGTGELFF.

The gene calls are TRBV7-2 and TRBJ1-1, with D possibly being TRBD1 (6 bases). In germline, CDR1 is SGHTA, CDR2 FQGNSA. The CDR3 length is 14 residues. The V end was cut by 5 bases, the J end by 2 bases, with 12 bases between. The CDR3 loop is CASSTDGGNTEAFF. As DNA, the CDR3 is TGTGCCAGCAGCACAGACGGGGGCAACACTGAAGCTTTCTTT. Looking up the rest from reference TRBV7-2 and TRBJ1-1 gives the full variable domain: GAGVSQSPSNKVTEKGKDVELRCDPISGHTALYWYRQSLGQGLEFLIYFQGNSAPDKSGLPSDRFSAERTGGSVSTLTIQRTQQEDSAVYLCASSTDGGNTEAFFGQGTRLTVV.

The V gene is TRBV5-6, the J gene TRBJ1-2; D is undetermined. The V and J ends lost 1 base and 5 bases respectively, with 18 bases between them. CDR3 length: 16 amino acids. Germline V gives CDR1 SGHDT, CDR2 YYEEEE. CDR3 amino acids: CASSLIGRTETYGYTF. In DNA form, the CDR3 reads TGTGCCAGCAGCTTGATAGGGCGGACCGAGACATATGGCTACACCTTC.

V is TRBV6-5 and J is TRBJ1-1; possibly TRBD1 for D (5 bases). This CDR3 is 13 amino acids long. With 7 bases removed from V and 1 base from J, the gap between germline ends came to 10 bases. Per germline, CDR1 MNHEY and CDR2 SVGAGI. CDR3: CASIAGQNTEAFF. In DNA, the CDR3 is TGTGCCAGCATCGCAGGGCAGAACACTGAAGCTTTCTTT.

The chain carries TRBV29-1 and TRBJ2-7, with unresolved D. The V end was cut by 4 bases, the J end by 3 bases, with 10 bases between. The germline gives CDR1 SQVTM, CDR2 ANQGSEA. This CDR3 has 12 residues. This chain's CDR3 is CSVGETGYEQYF. As DNA, the CDR3 is TGCAGCGTTGGGGAAACTGGCTACGAGCAGTACTTC.

This chain connects TRBV27 to TRBJ1-2; the match to TRBD1 covers 10 bases. After removal of 4 bases from V and 4 bases from J, the junction contained 12 bases not matched to a gene. The CDR3 covers 17 residues. Germline-derived CDR1 and CDR2 are MNHEY and SMNVEV (reference sequence). CDR3 protein: CASSSQTGTGVIYGYTF. The CDR3, as DNA: TGTGCCAGCAGTTCTCAAACCGGGACAGGGGTCATCTATGGCTACACCTTC.

The genes are TRBV11-2 and TRBJ2-1; no clear D gene. Germline CDR1 is SGHAT and CDR2 is FQNNGV. The CDR3 is made up of 13 amino acids. V was trimmed by 5 bases and J by 9 bases, leaving 14 bases between them. The CDR3 here is CASSQDGQGEQFF. In nucleotides, the CDR3 is TGTGCCAGCAGCCAAGACGGTCAAGGTGAGCAGTTCTTC. Using reference TRBV11-2 and TRBJ2-1 for the parts outside the CDR3, the full variable domain is EAGVAQSPRYKIIEKRQSVAFWCNPISGHATLYWYQQILGQGPKLLIQFQNNGVVDDSQLPKDRFSAERLKGVDSTLKIQPAKLEDSAVYLCASSQDGQGEQFFGPGTRLTVL.

The rearrangement uses TRBV5-8 and TRBJ2-5; 13 bases align to TRBD2. The germline CDR1 and CDR2 sequences are SGHTS and YDEGEE. The CDR3 loop spans 16 amino acids. V dropped 4 bases and J dropped 1; count of bases not matched to a gene: 4. The CDR3 reads CASSPWTSGSQETQYF. The CDR3 DNA is TGTGCCAGCAGCCCCTGGACTAGCGGGAGCCAAGAGACCCAGTACTTC.

The chain employs TRBV9 and TRBJ2-3; 12 positions match TRBD2. There are 15 residues in the CDR3. Per germline, CDR1 SGDLS and CDR2 YYNGEE. After removal of 4 bases from V and 8 bases from J, the junction contained 8 bases not matched to a gene. CDR3: CASSPSGGAGGTQYF. The CDR3 DNA follows: TGTGCCAGCAGCCCTAGCGGGGGGGCTGGAGGTACGCAGTATTTT.

The V and J genes are TRBV11-2 and TRBJ2-3; D is undetermined. Germline V gene lookup returns CDR1 SGHAT and CDR2 FQNNGV. The length of the CDR3 is 13 residues. The V end was cut by 1 base, the J end by 4 bases, with 6 bases between. The DNA of the CDR3 is TGTGCCAGCAGCTTAGGGGCCCCAGATACGCAGTATTTT. It yields the protein CASSLGAPDTQYF.

This clone was seen a single time. The chain combines TRBV21-1 with TRBJ2-7. TRBV21-1 is a pseudogene locus. CDR3 length: 13 amino acids. The CDR3 region is CASSPHYSYEQYF. CDR3 bases: TGTGCCAGCTCCCCGCATTACTCCTACGAGCAGTACTTC.

This sequence joins TRBV7-2 and TRBJ1-5; no reliable D call. V lost 2 bases to trimming and J lost 1 base, with 9 bases between them. The length of the CDR3 is 15 residues. Germline CDR1 and CDR2: SGHTA and FQGNSA. CDR3 sequence: CASSLIGRSNQPQHF. For the CDR3, the DNA is TGTGCCAGCAGCTTAATTGGACGGAGCAATCAGCCCCAGCATTTT.